A selection of T cell receptor beta chains follows, all from one sample in a study of OX40 agonist ivuxolimab in advanced cancers. Some clones are missing from TCRdb's copy, which holds only in-frame ones; the method was immunoSEQ multiplex PCR. The sample has roughly 40,000 clones, approximately 86% seen once. Source: CD4+ or CD8+ T cells sorted from blood, taken in a trial of the OX40 agonist ivuxolimab. These receptors all come from an adult with an advanced solid tumor such as melanoma, head and neck, liver or kidney cancer. The CDR3 runs from the conserved cysteine through the conserved F or W. Each record gives: D gene, clone size, J gene, V gene, CDR3 protein, CDR3 DNA. D genes are given only for firm matches. Not every row has a clone size; where given, it reads once, few, many or a size class.

D: NA; size: NA; J: TRBJ1-3; V: TRBV6-5; CDR3: CASSRGFGNTIYF; DNA: TGTGCCAGCAGCCGGGGCTTTGGGAACACCATATATTTT
D: NA; size: once; J: TRBJ2-7; V: TRBV5-6; CDR3: CASSLIRSSYEQYF; DNA: TGTGCCAGCAGCTTGATAAGATCCTCCTACGAGCAGTACTTC
D: NA; size: NA; J: TRBJ2-1; V: TRBV5-1; CDR3: CASSPGLFSYNEQFF; DNA: TGCGCCAGCAGCCCTGGACTATTCTCCTACAATGAGCAGTTCTTC
D: NA; size: NA; J: TRBJ2-7; V: TRBV11-2; CDR3: CASSLRSFTGTGEQYF; DNA: TGTGCCAGCAGCTTAAGAAGTTTTACAGGTACGGGTGAGCAGTACTTC
D: NA; size: NA; J: TRBJ2-2; V: TRBV4-1; CDR3: CASSQGVSTGELFF; DNA: TGCGCCAGCAGCCAAGGAGTAAGCACCGGGGAGCTGTTTTTT
D: TRBD2; size: NA; J: TRBJ2-7; V: TRBV7-9; CDR3: CASSVSGSAEQYF; DNA: TGTGCCAGCAGCGTGAGCGGGAGCGCCGAGCAGTACTTC
D: NA; size: NA; J: TRBJ1-1; V: TRBV7-8; CDR3: CASSLGAAPRTEAFF; DNA: TGTGCCAGCAGCTTAGGGGCAGCCCCCAGGACTGAAGCTTTCTTT
D: TRBD2; size: NA; J: TRBJ2-7; V: TRBV7-2; CDR3: CASSVSSRGGRYEQYF; DNA: TGTGCCAGCAGTGTTTCCTCGCGGGGGGGCCGCTACGAGCAGTACTTC
D: TRBD2; size: NA; J: TRBJ2-1; V: TRBV5-1; CDR3: CASSPAGSHNEQFF; DNA: TGCGCCAGCAGTCCAGCGGGGTCCCACAATGAGCAGTTCTTC
D: NA; size: few; J: TRBJ1-1; V: TRBV9; CDR3: CASSVAGGTNTEAFF; DNA: TGTGCCAGCAGCGTAGCTGGGGGGACTAACACTGAAGCTTTCTTT
D: TRBD1; size: NA; J: TRBJ2-2; V: TRBV28; CDR3: CASVGQGYTGELFF; DNA: TGTGCCAGCGTGGGACAGGGGTACACCGGGGAGCTGTTTTTT
D: NA; size: NA; J: TRBJ2-2; V: TRBV28; CDR3: CASSLFPGELFF; DNA: TGTGCCAGCAGTTTATTCCCCGGGGAGCTGTTTTTT
D: NA; size: NA; J: TRBJ1-3; V: TRBV11-2; CDR3: CASNHREGKGGNTIYF; DNA: TGTGCCAGCAACCACAGAGAGGGCAAGGGTGGAAACACCATATATTTT
D: NA; size: medium-sized; J: TRBJ1-4; V: TRBV6-1; CDR3: CASSEFWPATNEKLFF; DNA: TGTGCCAGCAGTGAATTCTGGCCTGCAACTAATGAAAAACTGTTTTTT
D: NA; size: NA; J: TRBJ1-6; V: TRBV27; CDR3: CDPGGSYNSPLHF; DNA: TGTGACCCGGGGGGTTCCTATAATTCACCCCTCCACTTT
D: TRBD1; size: once; J: TRBJ2-7; V: TRBV13; CDR3: CASSPRGQGYEQYF; DNA: TGTGCCAGCAGCCCCCGGGGACAGGGTTACGAGCAGTACTTC
D: NA; size: many; J: TRBJ1-1; V: TRBV9; CDR3: CASSPGKSTEAFF; DNA: TGTGCCAGCAGCCCAGGGAAGTCGACTGAAGCTTTCTTT
D: TRBD2; size: NA; J: TRBJ2-1; V: TRBV7-8; CDR3: CASTPLGGTGTSGRDNEQFF; DNA: TGTGCCAGCACCCCCCTCGGCGGGACAGGGACTAGCGGGAGAGACAATGAGCAGTTCTTC
D: NA; size: few; J: TRBJ1-3; V: TRBV5-4; CDR3: CASSLDPGLANTIYF; DNA: TGTGCCAGCAGCTTGGACCCAGGGTTGGCAAACACCATATATTTT
D: NA; size: few; J: TRBJ1-3; V: TRBV6-6; CDR3: CASSQGGGPGNTIYF; DNA: TGTGCCAGCAGTCAAGGGGGAGGCCCTGGAAACACCATATATTTT
D: NA; size: once; J: TRBJ2-1; V: TRBV13; CDR3: CASSLFVLADSYNEQFF; DNA: TGTGCCAGCAGCTTATTTGTCCTAGCTGATTCTTACAATGAGCAGTTCTTC
D: NA; size: once; J: TRBJ1-3; V: TRBV18; CDR3: CASSPGGSGNTIYF; DNA: TGTGCCAGCTCACCTGGAGGGAGTGGAAACACCATATATTTT
D: TRBD2; size: NA; J: TRBJ2-1; V: TRBV9; CDR3: CASSGTSGYNEQFF; DNA: TGTGCCAGCAGCGGGACTAGTGGTTACAATGAGCAGTTCTTC
D: NA; size: NA; J: TRBJ2-7; V: TRBV11-2; CDR3: CASSHYGDSYEQYF; DNA: TGTGCCAGCAGCCATTACGGTGACTCCTACGAGCAGTACTTC
D: NA; size: NA; J: TRBJ1-1; V: TRBV27; CDR3: CASSFGQNTEAFF; DNA: TGTGCCAGCAGTTTTGGCCAGAACACTGAAGCTTTCTTT
D: TRBD2; size: NA; J: TRBJ2-2; V: TRBV2; CDR3: CASSLTSGGLNTGELFF; DNA: TGTGCCAGCAGTCTCACTAGCGGGGGCTTGAACACCGGGGAGCTGTTTTTT
D: NA; size: once; J: TRBJ1-2; V: TRBV19; CDR3: CASSMGTGAGEYYGYTF; DNA: TGTGCCAGTAGTATGGGGACGGGGGCAGGAGAATACTATGGCTACACCTTC
D: NA; size: NA; J: TRBJ2-1; V: TRBV9; CDR3: CASSVAEGEQFF; DNA: TGTGCCAGCAGCGTAGCGGAGGGTGAGCAGTTCTTC
D: NA; size: NA; J: TRBJ1-6; V: TRBV4-3; CDR3: CASSQDGGGWNSPLHF; DNA: TGCGCCAGCAGCCAAGATGGGGGGGGTTGGAATTCACCCCTCCACTTT
D: NA; size: NA; J: TRBJ1-1; V: TRBV7-9; CDR3: CASSLVPNTEAFF; DNA: TGTGCCAGCAGCTTAGTCCCGAACACTGAAGCTTTCTTT
D: TRBD1; size: NA; J: TRBJ1-1; V: TRBV7-6; CDR3: CASSYHQGEDVTEAFF; DNA: TGTGCCAGCAGCTACCACCAGGGGGAGGATGTAACTGAAGCTTTCTTT
D: NA; size: NA; J: TRBJ2-7; V: TRBV27; CDR3: CASSPDPSSYEQYF; DNA: TGTGCCAGCAGCCCAGACCCGAGCTCCTACGAGCAGTACTTC
D: NA; size: NA; J: TRBJ2-3; V: TRBV4-1; CDR3: CASSQAGAATSTDTQYF; DNA: TGCGCCAGCAGCCAAGCGGGGGCGGCGACTAGCACAGATACGCAGTATTTT
D: TRBD1; size: medium-sized; J: TRBJ1-2; V: TRBV9; CDR3: CASSANRGTDYGYTF; DNA: TGTGCCAGCAGCGCAAACAGGGGGACGGACTATGGCTACACCTTC
D: NA; size: NA; J: TRBJ2-5; V: TRBV5-4; CDR3: CASSQNRARETQYF; DNA: TGTGCCAGCAGCCAGAACAGGGCGCGAGAGACCCAGTACTTC